This T cell receptor (beta chain) was observed in a study of T cell repertoires in cytomegalovirus infection. About the study: Indications came from public TCR beta signatures; they pointed to CMV infection and to a matching HLA type.

Via MiXCR, TCRdb re-called the reads, giving one row per CDR3 protein. The sample shows 270,000 or so distinct CDR3 sequences, approximately 17% of them seen only once. This clonotype was counted many times. The CDR3 loop spans 15 amino acids. Trimming removed 2 bases from V and 8 bases from J; junction bases left unmatched: 9. Germline loops: CDR1 MRHNA, CDR2 SNTAGT. The receptor was derived from a human donor in good health (CMV status not recorded). Some clones in this sample may be carry-over from other donors' samples. The sample consisted of CD8+ T cells from PBMCs. The rearrangement joins TRBV6-4 to TRBJ1-2; TRBD1 agrees at 9 bases. CDR3 sequence (DNA): TGTGCCAGCAGTGACACTCCACAGGGGGCGCAGGGCTACACCTTC. Protein product: CASSDTPQGAQGYTF.